The rows below give T cell receptor beta chains drawn from one sample of a study of monozygotic twins with inflammatory bowel disease. From the 5' RACE reads, TCRdb lists one entry per CDR3 protein and no DNA. This sample carries nearly 450,000 distinct CDR3 sequences, with about 2.2% going to the ten biggest clones. The sequenced sample was blood. The receptors come from a human donor with ulcerative colitis or Crohn's disease, or a healthy co-twin of an affected twin (not recorded which). Each CDR3 is given with its conserved first and last residue.

j_call,v_call,cdr3_aa
TRBJ2-7,TRBV4-3,CASSQDGRTYEQYF
TRBJ2-7,TRBV5-1,CASSFRPEEYEQYF
TRBJ2-3,TRBV5-1,CASSLEPLRRGDTQYF
TRBJ2-1,TRBV30,CAWRHSGRGYNEQFF
TRBJ2-5,TRBV3-1,CASSQAPPSRETQYF
TRBJ2-2,TRBV4-1,CASSPGTGPNTGELFF
TRBJ1-5,TRBV5-1,CASRLTGAGNQPQHF
TRBJ2-4,TRBV12-3/TRBV12-4,CASSSGSKNIQYF
TRBJ2-3,TRBV20-1,CSSLGTQKRDTQYF
TRBJ1-6,TRBV7-9,CATSFDSGGNSPLHF
TRBJ1-2,TRBV19,CASSIDPSSGYTF
TRBJ1-1,TRBV15,CATSRPGTANTEAFF
TRBJ2-5,TRBV12-3/TRBV12-4,CASSLNVGARGETQYF
TRBJ2-3,TRBV29-1,CSVDWTSTDTQYF
TRBJ2-2,TRBV12-3/TRBV12-4,CASSPGLRNTGELFF
TRBJ2-2,TRBV14,CASSQDPSWRGDTGELFF
TRBJ2-1,TRBV5-8,CASRLRLSGEQFF
TRBJ1-4,TRBV20-1,CSARESAGEKLFF
TRBJ1-1,TRBV3-1,CASSQEGQGGKAFF
TRBJ1-6,TRBV6-1,CASSPTGVDAPLHF
TRBJ2-6,TRBV7-2,CASNPGQGFSGANVLTF
TRBJ2-5,TRBV11-2,CASSPYSGGGAETQYF
TRBJ2-7,TRBV7-9,CASSSTSRGFDEQYF
TRBJ2-3,TRBV19,CASPARGYALTDTQYF
TRBJ2-7,TRBV20-1,CSAPNEDYEQYF
TRBJ1-1,TRBV7-9,CASSLMLGWAFF
TRBJ1-3,TRBV21-1,CASSAHRGLASGNTIYF
TRBJ2-1,TRBV24-1,CATSDPSGSANNEQFF
TRBJ2-5,TRBV2,CASSEWQETQYF
TRBJ2-7,TRBV12-3/TRBV12-4,CASNPGQASYEQYF
TRBJ1-1,TRBV6-2/TRBV6-3,CASSSSGQLNTEAFF
TRBJ1-4,TRBV25-1,CASSEYASSWVNEKLFF
TRBJ2-3,TRBV28,CASSLALLGAGGQDTQYF
TRBJ2-7,TRBV7-6,CASSSRDSGYEQYF
TRBJ1-3,TRBV20-1,CSARDRVIGNTIYF
TRBJ1-1,TRBV7-2,CASSLGIGEAFF
TRBJ2-3,TRBV28,CASSEGGESPDTQYF
TRBJ1-2,TRBV12-3/TRBV12-4,CASSFDRGRNYGYTF
TRBJ1-2,TRBV7-8,CASSLELSYGYTF
TRBJ1-3,TRBV12-3/TRBV12-4,CASSPGTGGRNTIYF
TRBJ1-1,TRBV4-2,CASSQKEAGGAEAFF
TRBJ1-1,TRBV12-3/TRBV12-4,CASSLNKGNTEAFF
TRBJ2-7,TRBV7-2,CASRAGLSYEQYF
TRBJ1-2,TRBV9,CASSAGGGDVGKSYTF
TRBJ2-1,TRBV7-9,CASSRLAGLYNEQFF
TRBJ2-2,TRBV20-1,CSARGEQGAWTGELFF
TRBJ2-3,TRBV28,CASSSPGLGADTQYF
TRBJ2-3,TRBV20-1,CSAGVETTDTQYF
TRBJ2-2,TRBV5-6,CASSFFTGSTNTGELFF
TRBJ1-2,TRBV4-1,CASSQDGTARGYTF
TRBJ1-1,TRBV7-2,CASSLVARGGTEAFF
TRBJ1-1,TRBV19,CASSPDQVTEAFF
TRBJ1-1,TRBV19,CATTPPRRTNTEAFF
TRBJ2-7,TRBV5-1,CASSPQQGRDEQYF
TRBJ2-2,TRBV28,CASRDRILGLFF
TRBJ2-7,TRBV5-1,CASSPFGQGYEQYF
TRBJ2-3,TRBV18,CASSPNRGLAYTDTQYF
TRBJ2-3,TRBV6-2/TRBV6-3,CASSSGGRRTDTQYF
TRBJ2-3,TRBV5-1,CASSEDREPDTQYF